The clone carrying this T cell receptor beta chain appeared a single time. The antigen is unknown. Data came from immunoSEQ multiplex PCR; TCRdb stores just in-frame clones and leaves some out. The sample carries 20,000 or so clones, 60% to 85% recorded once. The data belong to a study of CD4 T cells in relation to SARS-CoV-2 and coronaviruses. Unexposed donor CD4+ T cells date from 2011-2018, before the COVID-19 pandemic. CD4+ T cells were isolated from the cells after more than 8 days of culture. Unexposed-donor CD4+ T cells were probed with SARS-CoV-2 S/N and four cold-coronavirus spikes, cells permitting. Study outcomes and limitations: Samples before the pandemic and after infection were not matched within any donor.

The material sequenced was CD4+ T cells from PBMCs, cultured in vitro. The clonotype was recovered from a human donor in good health.

For the CDR3, the DNA is TGTGCCAGTAGTATAGGCCAGGGCTATGGCTACACCTTC. This sequence encodes CASSIGQGYGYTF. This sequence joins TRBV19 and TRBJ1-2, with a weak D call TRBD1 (5 bases). Trimming pared 1 base from V and 4 bases from J, leaving 7 bases between. Germline V gene lookup returns CDR1 LNHDA and CDR2 SQIVND (reference sequence). CDR3 length: 13 amino acids.